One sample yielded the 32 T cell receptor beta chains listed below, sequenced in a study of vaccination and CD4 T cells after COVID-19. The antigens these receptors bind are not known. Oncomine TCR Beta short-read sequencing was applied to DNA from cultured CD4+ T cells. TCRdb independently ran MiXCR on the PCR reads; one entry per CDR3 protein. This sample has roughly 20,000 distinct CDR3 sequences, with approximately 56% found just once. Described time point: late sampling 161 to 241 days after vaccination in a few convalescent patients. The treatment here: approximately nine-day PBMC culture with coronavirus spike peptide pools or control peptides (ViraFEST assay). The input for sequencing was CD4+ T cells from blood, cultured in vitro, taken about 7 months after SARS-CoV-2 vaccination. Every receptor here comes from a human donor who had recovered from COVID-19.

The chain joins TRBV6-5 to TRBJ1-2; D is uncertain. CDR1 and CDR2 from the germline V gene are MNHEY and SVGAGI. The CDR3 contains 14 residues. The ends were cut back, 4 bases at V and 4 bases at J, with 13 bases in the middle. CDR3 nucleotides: TGTGCCAGCAGTTCTCAAACGACTGGCTATGGCTACACCTTC. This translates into CASSSQTTGYGYTF.

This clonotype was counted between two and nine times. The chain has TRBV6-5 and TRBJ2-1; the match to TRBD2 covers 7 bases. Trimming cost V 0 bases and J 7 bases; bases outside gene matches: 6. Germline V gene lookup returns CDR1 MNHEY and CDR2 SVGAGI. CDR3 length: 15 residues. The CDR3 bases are TGTGCCAGCAGTTACTCTTCGGGGGGAGGAAATGAGCAGTTCTTC. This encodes CASSYSSGGGNEQFF.

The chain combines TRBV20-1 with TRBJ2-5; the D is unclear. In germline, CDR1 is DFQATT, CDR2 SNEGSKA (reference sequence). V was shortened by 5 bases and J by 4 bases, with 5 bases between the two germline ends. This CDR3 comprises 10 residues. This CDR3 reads CSADRETQYF. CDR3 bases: TGCAGTGCTGACCGAGAGACCCAGTACTTC.

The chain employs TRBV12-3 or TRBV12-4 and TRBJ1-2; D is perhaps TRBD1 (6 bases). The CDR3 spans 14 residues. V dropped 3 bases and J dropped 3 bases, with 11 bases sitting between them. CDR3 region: CASSFPGDYYGYTF. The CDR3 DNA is TGTGCCAGCAGTTTTCCAGGGGATTACTATGGCTACACCTTC.

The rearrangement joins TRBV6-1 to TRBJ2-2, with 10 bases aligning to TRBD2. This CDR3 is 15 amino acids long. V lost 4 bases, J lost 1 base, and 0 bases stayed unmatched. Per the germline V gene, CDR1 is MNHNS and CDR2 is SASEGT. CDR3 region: CASSGLAGNTGELFF. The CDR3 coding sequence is TGTGCCAGCAGTGGACTAGCGGGGAACACCGGGGAGCTGTTTTTT.

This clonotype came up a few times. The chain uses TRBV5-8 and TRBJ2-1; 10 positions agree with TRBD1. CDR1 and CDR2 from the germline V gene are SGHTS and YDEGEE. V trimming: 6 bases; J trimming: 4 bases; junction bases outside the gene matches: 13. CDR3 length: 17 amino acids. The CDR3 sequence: CASTQINWDRGYNEQFF. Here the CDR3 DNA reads TGTGCCAGCACCCAGATAAACTGGGACAGGGGTTACAATGAGCAGTTCTTC.

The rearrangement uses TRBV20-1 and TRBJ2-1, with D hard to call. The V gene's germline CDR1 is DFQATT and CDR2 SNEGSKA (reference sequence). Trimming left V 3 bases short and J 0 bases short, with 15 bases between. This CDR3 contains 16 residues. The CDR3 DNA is TGCAGTGCTAGTTCGGCGGAAAAAAGCTCCTACAATGAGCAGTTCTTC. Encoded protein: CSASSAEKSSYNEQFF.

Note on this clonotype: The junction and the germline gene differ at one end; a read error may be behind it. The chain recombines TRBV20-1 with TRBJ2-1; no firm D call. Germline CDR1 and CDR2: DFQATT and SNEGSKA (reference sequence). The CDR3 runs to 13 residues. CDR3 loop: CSPRSSTYNEQFF. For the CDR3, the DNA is TGCAGTCCTAGGTCCTCGACCTACAATGAGCAGTTCTTC.

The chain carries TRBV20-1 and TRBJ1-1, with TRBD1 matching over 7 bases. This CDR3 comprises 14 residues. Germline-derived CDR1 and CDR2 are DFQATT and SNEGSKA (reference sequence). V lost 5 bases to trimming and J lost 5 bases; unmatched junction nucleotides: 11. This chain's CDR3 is CSAATGRGGTEAFF. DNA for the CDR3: TGCAGTGCTGCGACAGGGAGGGGAGGGACTGAAGCTTTCTTT.

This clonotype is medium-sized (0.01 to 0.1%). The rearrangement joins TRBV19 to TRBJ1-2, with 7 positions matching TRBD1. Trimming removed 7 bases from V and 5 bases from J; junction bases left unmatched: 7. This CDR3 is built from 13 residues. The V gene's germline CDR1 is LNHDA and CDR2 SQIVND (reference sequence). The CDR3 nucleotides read TGTGCCAGTACCTTGACAGGGACATATGGCTACACCTTC. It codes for CASTLTGTYGYTF.

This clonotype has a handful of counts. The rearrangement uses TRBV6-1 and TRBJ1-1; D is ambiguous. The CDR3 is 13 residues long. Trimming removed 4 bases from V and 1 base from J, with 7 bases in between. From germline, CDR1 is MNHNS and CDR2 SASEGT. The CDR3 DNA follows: TGTGCCAGCAGTGGTTGGGGGAACACTGAAGCTTTCTTT. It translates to CASSGWGNTEAFF.

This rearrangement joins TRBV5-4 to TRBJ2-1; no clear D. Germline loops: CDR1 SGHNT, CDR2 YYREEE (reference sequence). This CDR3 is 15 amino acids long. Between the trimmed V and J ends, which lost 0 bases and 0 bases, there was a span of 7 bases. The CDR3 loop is CASSLGGPSYNEQFF. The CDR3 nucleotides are TGTGCCAGCAGCTTGGGCGGTCCCTCCTACAATGAGCAGTTCTTC. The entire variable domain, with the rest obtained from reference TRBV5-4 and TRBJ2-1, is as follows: ETGVTQSPTHLIKTRGQQVTLRCSSQSGHNTVSWYQQALGQGPQFIFQYYREEENGRGNFPPRFSGLQFPNYSSELNVNALELDDSALYLCASSLGGPSYNEQFFGPGTRLTVL.

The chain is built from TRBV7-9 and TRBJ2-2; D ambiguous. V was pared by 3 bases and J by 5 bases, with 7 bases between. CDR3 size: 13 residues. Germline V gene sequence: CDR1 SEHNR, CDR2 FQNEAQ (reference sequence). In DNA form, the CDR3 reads TGTGCCAGCAGCTTTCAGTTTACCGGGGAGCTGTTTTTT. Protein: CASSFQFTGELFF. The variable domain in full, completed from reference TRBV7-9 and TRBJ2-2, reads DTGVSQNPRHKITKRGQNVTFRCDPISEHNRLYWYRQTLGQGPEFLTYFQNEAQLEKSRLLSDRFSAERPKGSFSTLEIQRTEQGDSAMYLCASSFQFTGELFFGEGSRLTVL.

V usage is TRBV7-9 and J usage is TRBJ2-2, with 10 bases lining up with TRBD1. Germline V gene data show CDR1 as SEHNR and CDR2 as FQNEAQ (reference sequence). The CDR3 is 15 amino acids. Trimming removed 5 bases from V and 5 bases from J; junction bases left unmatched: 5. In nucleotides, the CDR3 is TGTGCCAGCAGCACGGGACAGGGGAAGACCGGGGAGCTGTTTTTT. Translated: CASSTGQGKTGELFF. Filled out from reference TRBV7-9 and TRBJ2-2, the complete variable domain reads DTGVSQNPRHKITKRGQNVTFRCDPISEHNRLYWYRQTLGQGPEFLTYFQNEAQLEKSRLLSDRFSAERPKGSFSTLEIQRTEQGDSAMYLCASSTGQGKTGELFFGEGSRLTVL.

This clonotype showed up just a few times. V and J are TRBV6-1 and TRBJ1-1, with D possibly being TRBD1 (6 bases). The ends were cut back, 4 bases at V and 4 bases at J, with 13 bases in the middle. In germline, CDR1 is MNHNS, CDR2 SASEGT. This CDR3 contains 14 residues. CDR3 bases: TGTGCCAGCAGTGGGAGGGGGGGGAGCACTGAAGCTTTCTTT. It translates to CASSGRGGSTEAFF.

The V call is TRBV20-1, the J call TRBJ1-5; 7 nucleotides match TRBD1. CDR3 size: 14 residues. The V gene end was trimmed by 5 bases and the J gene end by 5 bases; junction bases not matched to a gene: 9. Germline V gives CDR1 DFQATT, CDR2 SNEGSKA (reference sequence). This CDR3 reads CSALQQGYYQPQHF. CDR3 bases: TGCAGTGCTCTCCAACAGGGGTATTATCAGCCCCAGCATTTT.

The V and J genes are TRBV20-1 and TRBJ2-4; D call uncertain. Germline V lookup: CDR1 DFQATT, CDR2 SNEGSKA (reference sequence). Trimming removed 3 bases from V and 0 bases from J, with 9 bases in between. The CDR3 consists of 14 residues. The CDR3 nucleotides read TGCAGTGCTAGGGACGGGCTAGCCAAAAACATTCAGTACTTC. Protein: CSARDGLAKNIQYF.

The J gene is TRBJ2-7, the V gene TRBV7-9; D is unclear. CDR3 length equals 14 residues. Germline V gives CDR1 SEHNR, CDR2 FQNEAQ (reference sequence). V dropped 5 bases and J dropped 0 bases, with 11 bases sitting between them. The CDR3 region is CASSPRALSYEQYF. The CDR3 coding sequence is TGTGCCAGCAGCCCTCGGGCTCTCTCCTACGAGCAGTACTTC. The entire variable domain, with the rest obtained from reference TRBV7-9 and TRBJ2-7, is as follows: DTGVSQNPRHKITKRGQNVTFRCDPISEHNRLYWYRQTLGQGPEFLTYFQNEAQLEKSRLLSDRFSAERPKGSFSTLEIQRTEQGDSAMYLCASSPRALSYEQYFGPGTRLTVT.

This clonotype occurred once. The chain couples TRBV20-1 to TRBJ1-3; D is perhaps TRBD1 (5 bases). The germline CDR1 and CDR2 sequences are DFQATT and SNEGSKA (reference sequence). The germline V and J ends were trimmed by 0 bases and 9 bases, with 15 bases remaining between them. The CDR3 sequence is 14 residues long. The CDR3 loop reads CSARDRVVGTTIYF. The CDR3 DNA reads TGCAGTGCTAGAGATCGGGTCGTAGGGACCACCATATATTTT.

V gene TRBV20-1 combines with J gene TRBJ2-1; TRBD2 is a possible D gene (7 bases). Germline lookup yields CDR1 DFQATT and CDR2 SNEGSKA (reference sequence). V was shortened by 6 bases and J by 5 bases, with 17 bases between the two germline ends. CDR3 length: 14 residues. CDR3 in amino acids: CSANAGDTHNEQFF. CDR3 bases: TGCAGTGCAAACGCGGGGGACACCCACAATGAGCAGTTCTTC.

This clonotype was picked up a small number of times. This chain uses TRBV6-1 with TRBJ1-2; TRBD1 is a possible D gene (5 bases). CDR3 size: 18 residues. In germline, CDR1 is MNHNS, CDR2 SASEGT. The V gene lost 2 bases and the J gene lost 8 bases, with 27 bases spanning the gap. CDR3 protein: CASSELGLRDRRAGGYTF. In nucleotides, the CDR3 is TGTGCCAGCAGTGAACTAGGTCTTCGAGACAGACGGGCTGGCGGCTACACCTTC.

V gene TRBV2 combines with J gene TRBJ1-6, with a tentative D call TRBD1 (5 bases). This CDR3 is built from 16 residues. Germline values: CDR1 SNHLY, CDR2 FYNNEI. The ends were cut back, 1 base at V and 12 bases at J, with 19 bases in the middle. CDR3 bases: TGTGCCAGCAGTGAAGAACGGTGGAGGGGTGCGAAACCCCTCCACTTT. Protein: CASSEERWRGAKPLHF. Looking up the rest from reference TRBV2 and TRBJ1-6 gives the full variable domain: EPEVTQTPSHQVTQMGQEVILRCVPISNHLYFYWYRQILGQKVEFLVSFYNNEISEKSEIFDDQFSVERPDGSNFTLKIRSTKLEDSAMYFCASSEERWRGAKPLHFGNGTRLTVT.

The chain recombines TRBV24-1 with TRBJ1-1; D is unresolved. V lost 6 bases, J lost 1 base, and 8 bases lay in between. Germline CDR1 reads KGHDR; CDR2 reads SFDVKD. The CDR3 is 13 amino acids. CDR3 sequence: CATSLRRNTEAFF. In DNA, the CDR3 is TGTGCCACCAGTTTGAGGAGGAACACTGAAGCTTTCTTT.

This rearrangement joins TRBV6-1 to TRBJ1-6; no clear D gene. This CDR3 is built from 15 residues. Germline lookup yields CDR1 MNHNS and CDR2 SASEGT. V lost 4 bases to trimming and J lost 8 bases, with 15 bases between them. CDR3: CASSVRTDGDSPLHF. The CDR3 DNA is TGTGCCAGCAGTGTTCGGACGGACGGGGATTCACCCCTCCACTTT.

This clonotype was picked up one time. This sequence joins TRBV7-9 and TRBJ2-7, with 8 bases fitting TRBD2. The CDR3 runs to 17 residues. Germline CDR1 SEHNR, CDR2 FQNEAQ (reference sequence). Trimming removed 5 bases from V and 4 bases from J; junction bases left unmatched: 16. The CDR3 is CASSRGGAALLVYEQYF. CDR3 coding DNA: TGTGCCAGCAGCCGGGGGGGGGCCGCGTTATTGGTATACGAGCAGTACTTC.

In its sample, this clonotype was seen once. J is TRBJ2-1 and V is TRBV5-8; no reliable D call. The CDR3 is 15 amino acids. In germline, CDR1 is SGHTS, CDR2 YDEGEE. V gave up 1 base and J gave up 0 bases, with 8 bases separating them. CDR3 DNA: TGTGCCAGCAGCTTGCCAGGCCGCTCCTACAATGAGCAGTTCTTC. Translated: CASSLPGRSYNEQFF.

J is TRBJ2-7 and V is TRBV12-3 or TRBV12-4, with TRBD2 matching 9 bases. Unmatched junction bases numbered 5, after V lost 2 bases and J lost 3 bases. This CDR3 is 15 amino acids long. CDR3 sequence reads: CASSLLAGTSYEQYF. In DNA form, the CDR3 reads TGTGCCAGCAGTTTACTAGCGGGAACAAGCTACGAGCAGTACTTC.

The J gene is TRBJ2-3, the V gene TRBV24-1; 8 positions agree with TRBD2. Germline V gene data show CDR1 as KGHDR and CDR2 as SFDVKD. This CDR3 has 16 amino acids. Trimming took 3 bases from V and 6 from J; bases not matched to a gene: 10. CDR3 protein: CATSDPIGGARDTQYF. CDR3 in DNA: TGTGCCACCAGTGATCCCATCGGGGGGGCGAGGGATACGCAGTATTTT.

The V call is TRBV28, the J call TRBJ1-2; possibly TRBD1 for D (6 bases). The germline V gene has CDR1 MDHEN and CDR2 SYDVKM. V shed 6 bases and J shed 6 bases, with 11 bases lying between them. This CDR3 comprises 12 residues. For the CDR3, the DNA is TGTGCCAGCAGACTACAGGGCCATGGCTACACCTTC. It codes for CASRLQGHGYTF.

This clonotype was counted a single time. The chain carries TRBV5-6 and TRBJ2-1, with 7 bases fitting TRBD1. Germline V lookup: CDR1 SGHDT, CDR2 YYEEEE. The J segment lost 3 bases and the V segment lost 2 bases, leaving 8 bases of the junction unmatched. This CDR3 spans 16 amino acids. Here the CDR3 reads CASSLTGASLYNEQFF. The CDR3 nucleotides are TGTGCCAGCAGCTTAACAGGGGCCTCCCTCTACAATGAGCAGTTCTTC. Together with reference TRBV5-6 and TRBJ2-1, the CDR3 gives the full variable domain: DAGVTQSPTHLIKTRGQQVTLRCSPKSGHDTVSWYQQALGQGPQFIFQYYEEEERQRGNFPDRFSGHQFPNYSSELNVNALLLGDSALYLCASSLTGASLYNEQFFGPGTRLTVL.

For the CDR3, the DNA is TGTGCCAGTAGTGAGTGGACAGGGGACCAAGAGACCCAGTACTTC. It specifies CASSEWTGDQETQYF. The gene calls are TRBV19 and TRBJ2-5, with 9 bases lining up with TRBD1. The ends lost 5 bases at V and 0 bases at J; junction bases unmatched: 4. Per germline, CDR1 LNHDA and CDR2 SQIVND (reference sequence). The CDR3 length is 15 residues.

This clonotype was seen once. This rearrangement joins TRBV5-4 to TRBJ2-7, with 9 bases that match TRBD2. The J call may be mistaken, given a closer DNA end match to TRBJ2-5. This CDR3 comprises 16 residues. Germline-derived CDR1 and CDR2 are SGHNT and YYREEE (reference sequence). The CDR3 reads CASSLAAREGPETQYF. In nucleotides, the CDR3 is TGTGCCAGCAGCTTGGCCGCGCGGGAGGGCCCCGAGACCCAGTACTTC.